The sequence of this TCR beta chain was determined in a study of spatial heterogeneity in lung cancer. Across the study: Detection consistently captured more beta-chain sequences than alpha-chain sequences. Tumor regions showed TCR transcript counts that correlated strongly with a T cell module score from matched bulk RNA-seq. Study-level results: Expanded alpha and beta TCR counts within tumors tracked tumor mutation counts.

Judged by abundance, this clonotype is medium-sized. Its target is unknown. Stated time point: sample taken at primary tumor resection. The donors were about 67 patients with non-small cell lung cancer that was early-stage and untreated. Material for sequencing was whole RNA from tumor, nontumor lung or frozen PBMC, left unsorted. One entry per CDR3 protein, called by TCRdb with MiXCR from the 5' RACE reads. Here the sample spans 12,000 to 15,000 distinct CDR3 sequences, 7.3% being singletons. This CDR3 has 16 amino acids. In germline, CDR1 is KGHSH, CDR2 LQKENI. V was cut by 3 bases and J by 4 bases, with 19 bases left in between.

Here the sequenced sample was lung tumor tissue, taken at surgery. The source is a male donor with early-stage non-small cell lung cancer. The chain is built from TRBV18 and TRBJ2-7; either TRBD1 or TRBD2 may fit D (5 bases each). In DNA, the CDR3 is TGTGCCAGCTCACCTTTACCGACAGCGGTAGAATACGAGCAGTACTTC. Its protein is CASSPLPTAVEYEQYF.